The 23 T cell receptor beta chains listed next were all sequenced from one sample in a study of response to subunit inactivated influenza vaccine (dated by TCRdb to the late 2010s). Library preparation was by RT-PCR. The run used an Illumina HiSeq 2500. TCRdb passed the public sequencing reads through fastp at Q25 and MiXCR, retaining productive beta sequences. Rows with a matching CDR3 protein are joined into one entry that keeps the most common DNA and genes. Recorded for this sample are more than 500,000 distinct CDR3 sequences; about 11% of them occurred a single time. Together, the top ten hold approximately 9.9% of the sample. The same sample was also used in a study of T cells expressing NK-cell markers. As the second study states: TCR beta cDNA libraries were made by 5'RACE template switching that added a universal primer site and unique molecular identifiers.

This sample comprised PBMCs from blood, obtained on the day of vaccination. The receptors come from a man aged 45-60 years who received an inactivated influenza vaccine. Donor details come from another sample of the same person, matched by shared clones.

This clonotype has more than one count but fewer than ten. The chain combines TRBV15 with TRBJ2-7, with 12 bases that match TRBD2. In germline, CDR1 is LNHNV, CDR2 YYDKDF (reference sequence). CDR3 length equals 17 residues. Unmatched junction bases numbered 6, after V lost 0 bases and J lost 3 bases. The CDR3, as DNA: TGTGCCACCAGCAGAGATAGCCCGACTAGCGGGAGCTACGAGCAGTACTTC. This translates into CATSRDSPTSGSYEQYF.

This chain connects TRBV29-1 to TRBJ2-2, with 7 positions matching TRBD1. CDR1 and CDR2 (germline): SQVTM, ANQGSEA. V gave up 2 bases and J gave up 4 bases; unmatched junction bases: 4. There are 14 residues in the CDR3. DNA for the CDR3: TGCAGCGTTGAAAAGGGGGCTGGCACCGGGGAGCTGTTTTTT. This translates into CSVEKGAGTGELFF.

The chain recombines TRBV28 with TRBJ2-3; maybe TRBD2 (6 bases). Germline CDR1 is MDHEN and CDR2 is SYDVKM. Between the trimmed V and J ends, which lost 5 bases and 1 base, there was a span of 25 bases. The CDR3 spans 19 residues. The CDR3 DNA reads as TGTGCCAGCAGTCCTATGTTTAGCGGCGCAATGAGACGCACAGATACGCAGTATTTT. This encodes CASSPMFSGAMRRTDTQYF. The full variable domain, completed using reference TRBV28 and TRBJ2-3, is DVKVTQSSRYLVKRTGEKVFLECVQDMDHENMFWYRQDPGLGLRLIYFSYDVKMKEKGDIPEGYSVSREKKERFSLILESASTNQTSMYLCASSPMFSGAMRRTDTQYFGPGTRLTVL.

This clonotype occurred a few times. The chain is built from TRBV6-5 and TRBJ1-6; D is uncertain. This CDR3 has 14 amino acids. Trimming stripped 2 bases from V and 5 bases from J, with 7 bases between. CDR1 and CDR2 from the germline V gene are MNHEY and SVGAGI. The CDR3 reads CASSYVENNSPLHF. The CDR3 nucleotides are TGTGCCAGCAGTTACGTGGAGAATAATTCACCCCTCCACTTT.

This clonotype appeared many times. The J gene is TRBJ2-7, the V gene TRBV25-1; 11 nucleotides match TRBD1. Losses at the gene ends were 5 bases for V and 4 bases for J; bases not matched to a gene: 7. The CDR3 spans 15 residues. The germline V gene encodes CDR1 MGHDK and CDR2 SYGVNS. CDR3 nucleotide sequence: TGTGCCAGCAGTTTAACCGGGACAGGGGGTTACGAGCAGTACTTC. Encoded protein: CASSLTGTGGYEQYF.

This clonotype was counted between two and nine times. The rearrangement joins TRBV4-1 to TRBJ2-3, with D possibly matching TRBD2 (6 bases). Germline values: CDR1 MGHRA, CDR2 YSYEKL. Trimming cost V 0 bases and J 0 bases, with 13 bases left between them. This CDR3 region has 17 residues. In DNA form, the CDR3 reads TGCGCCAGCAGCCAAGACGGAACCGGGACTAGCACAGATACGCAGTATTTT. It yields the protein CASSQDGTGTSTDTQYF.

This clonotype was recorded at least ten times. The CDR3, as DNA: TGCGCCAGCAGCCAACAGGGGCCCACCATGGGCGAGCAGTACTTC. This translates into CASSQQGPTMGEQYF. The J gene is TRBJ2-7, the V gene TRBV4-1, with a tentative D call TRBD1 (6 bases). V was pared by 2 bases and J by 6 bases, with 17 bases between. The germline V gene has CDR1 MGHRA and CDR2 YSYEKL. The CDR3 contains 15 residues.

The chain couples TRBV5-1 to TRBJ2-7; TRBD1 might be the D (5 bases). There are 14 residues in the CDR3. The germline V gene has CDR1 SGHRS and CDR2 YFSETQ. V dropped 0 bases and J dropped 1 base, with 8 bases sitting between them. The CDR3 is CASSLDPGSYEQYF. The CDR3, as DNA: TGCGCCAGCAGCTTGGACCCAGGGTCCTACGAGCAGTACTTC.

The sample holds a few counts of this clonotype. V gene TRBV6-1 combines with J gene TRBJ2-2, with 11 bases aligning to TRBD1. CDR1 is MNHNS, CDR2 SASEGT, per germline. The CDR3 extends over 15 amino acids. Germline trimming cut 5 bases from V and 6 bases from J; bases unmatched to any gene: 5. This CDR3 reads CASSQPGQGAGELFF. DNA for the CDR3: TGTGCCAGCAGTCAACCGGGACAGGGGGCCGGGGAGCTGTTTTTT.

This clonotype was recorded many times. V and J are TRBV29-1 and TRBJ2-3; 13 nucleotides match TRBD2. Germline lookup yields CDR1 SQVTM and CDR2 ANQGSEA. J was trimmed by 3 bases and V by 6 bases; bases with no gene match: 9. This CDR3 is 16 amino acids long. CDR3 DNA sequence: TGCAGCGTATGGAAGACTAGCGGGGGGAGGACAGATACGCAGTATTTT. It is translated as CSVWKTSGGRTDTQYF.

This clonotype was recorded many times. The chain combines TRBV12-3 or TRBV12-4 with TRBJ2-4, with TRBD2 as a possible D gene (6 bases). Trimming took 5 bases from V and 0 from J, leaving 11 bases between them. This CDR3 is built from 15 residues. Written as DNA, the CDR3 is TGTGCCAGCAGTCTGGGGGGTCCAGCCAAAAACATTCAGTACTTC. Translation gives CASSLGGPAKNIQYF.

This clonotype was observed a handful of times. The rearrangement links TRBV12-3 or TRBV12-4 to TRBJ2-2; D possibly corresponds to TRBD2 (6 bases). The CDR3 spans 15 residues. Trimming shortened V by 3 bases and J by 2 bases, and 10 bases separated the two germline ends. The CDR3 DNA follows: TGTGCCAGCAGTTTGGCGGGGAAAAACACCGGGGAGCTGTTTTTT. Amino acids: CASSLAGKNTGELFF.

This clonotype was counted a few times. This sequence joins TRBV4-2 and TRBJ2-2; D is unclear. Trimming removed 2 bases at V and 3 bases at J, with 13 bases between. CDR3 length equals 16 residues. Germline loops: CDR1 LGHNA, CDR2 YNFKEQ. The DNA of the CDR3 is TGTGCCAGCAGCCAAACCCCCATTGTCTACACCGGGGAGCTGTTTTTT. It specifies CASSQTPIVYTGELFF.

The CDR3, as DNA: TGCGCCAGCAGCCAAGATTGGGACCGGAGCTCCTATAATTCACCCCTCCACTTT. It specifies CASSQDWDRSSYNSPLHF. The rearrangement links TRBV4-3 to TRBJ1-6; tentative D call: TRBD1 (5 bases). The CDR3 runs to 18 residues. The germline CDR1 and CDR2 sequences are LGHNA and YSLEER. V was cut by 0 bases and J by 0 bases, with 12 bases left in between.

This clonotype was seen many times. This chain uses TRBV7-9 with TRBJ1-1; the D gene is possibly TRBD1 (6 bases). Trimming pared 1 base from V and 7 bases from J, leaving 13 bases between. The CDR3 has 14 amino acids. Looked up from germline, CDR1 is SEHNR and CDR2 is FQNEAQ (reference sequence). The CDR3 sequence: CASSLETGHVEAFF. In DNA form, the CDR3 reads TGTGCCAGCAGCTTAGAGACAGGACATGTTGAAGCTTTCTTT.

Ten or more counts support this clonotype. This sequence joins TRBV6-2 or TRBV6-3 and TRBJ1-2, with D tentatively TRBD1 (6 bases). Trimming removed 4 bases at V and 0 bases at J, with 18 bases between. The CDR3 runs to 17 residues. Germline V CDR1 and CDR2: MNHEY, SVGEGT. In DNA form, the CDR3 reads TGTGCCAGCAGTTGGGATTTGGGGGCGCGGGCTAACTATGGCTACACCTTC. It codes for CASSWDLGARANYGYTF.

There are a few counts of this clonotype. The chain links TRBV5-1 to TRBJ1-2; TRBD1 is a possible D gene (5 bases). The CDR3 contains 14 residues. V was shortened by 0 bases and J by 7 bases, with 13 bases between the two germline ends. CDR1 is SGHRS, CDR2 YFSETQ, per germline. The CDR3 DNA sequence: TGCGCCAGCAGCTTGGTAGGGGTGAACGGTGGCTACACCTTC. As protein: CASSLVGVNGGYTF. Based on the CDR3 plus reference TRBV5-1 and TRBJ1-2, the full variable domain is KAGVTQTPRYLIKTRGQQVTLSCSPISGHRSVSWYQQTPGQGLQFLFEYFSETQRNKGNFPGRFSGRQFSNSRSEMNVSTLELGDSALYLCASSLVGVNGGYTFGSGTRLTVV.

In this sample, this clonotype turned up a few times. The chain couples TRBV20-1 to TRBJ1-1; tentatively, D is TRBD1 (5 bases). Germline V gives CDR1 DFQATT, CDR2 SNEGSKA (reference sequence). There are 15 residues in the CDR3. Trimming removed 5 bases from V and 6 bases from J, with 22 bases in between. CDR3 residues: CSAPHSGAATAEAFF. CDR3 bases: TGCAGTGCTCCTCACAGCGGGGCCGCTACCGCTGAAGCTTTCTTT.

The table lists this clonotype with many counts. The chain employs TRBV10-2 and TRBJ1-1, with D tentatively TRBD1 (5 bases). Germline V gene lookup returns CDR1 WSHSY and CDR2 SAAADI. This CDR3 region has 15 residues. V gave up 8 bases and J gave up 2 bases, with 18 bases separating them. CDR3 bases: TGCGCCAGCCGGGACGGGCAATTACAAAACACTGAAGCTTTCTTT. It translates to CASRDGQLQNTEAFF.

The CDR3 is CASSLAVSGVHEKLFF. CDR3 coding DNA: TGTGCCAGCAGCTTAGCGGTGTCGGGGGTCCATGAAAAACTGTTTTTT. The chain couples TRBV7-9 to TRBJ1-4; TRBD1 is a possible D gene (5 bases). The CDR3 runs 16 residues. Trimming took 0 bases from V and 6 from J, leaving 14 bases between them. Germline lookup yields CDR1 SEHNR and CDR2 FQNEAQ (reference sequence).

This clonotype was seen ten or more times. Compared with germline, one end of the junction differs, possibly owing to a read error. The chain has TRBV4-2 and TRBJ2-7, with 7 nucleotides matching TRBD1. The CDR3 extends over 14 amino acids. Looked up from germline, CDR1 is LGHNA and CDR2 is YNFKEQ. CDR3 bases: TGCGCCAGCAGCCAAGACAGGGCTACCTACGAGCAGTACTTC. Translating gives CASSQDRATYEQYF.

In DNA form, the CDR3 reads TGTGCCAGCAGCTTGCCCAGTCTAGCGGGGTCCTACGAGCAGTACTTC. Translation gives CASSLPSLAGSYEQYF. This sequence joins TRBV5-6 and TRBJ2-7; 9 nucleotides align to TRBD2. Germline V gene data show CDR1 as SGHDT and CDR2 as YYEEEE. The V gene end was trimmed by 1 base and the J gene end by 1 base; junction bases not matched to a gene: 6. CDR3 size: 16 residues.

The CDR3 spells CASSLGQKNSPLHF. The CDR3 DNA sequence: TGCGCCAGCAGCCTAGGACAGAAGAATTCACCCCTCCACTTT. The chain is built from TRBV5-1 and TRBJ1-6, with a weak D call TRBD1 (6 bases). Trimming removed 4 bases at V and 7 bases at J, with 12 bases between. From germline, CDR1 is SGHRS and CDR2 YFSETQ. There are 14 residues in the CDR3.